The T cell receptor beta chain described here comes from a study of OX40 agonist ivuxolimab in advanced cancers. Whole-study context: Clinicians treated patients with ivuxolimab, an agonistic anti-OX40 (CD134) antibody. One hepatocellular carcinoma and a couple of cutaneous melanoma patients partially responded. Overall study results and limits: CD4+ and CD8+ blood T cells expanded clonally by week 6 at 0.1 to 3.0 mg/kg. Relative to CD4+, CD8+ T cells held more expanded clones on average.

The CDR3 sequence is 16 residues long. Germline V gives CDR1 KGHSH, CDR2 LQKENI. V trimming: 5 bases; J trimming: 2 bases; junction bases outside the gene matches: 6. TCRdb's table, derived via immunoSEQ multiplex PCR, lists solely in-frame clones and lacks some. The sample consists of about 64,000 clones, 80% to 95% of them appearing once. In this sample, this clone turned up a few times. Its antigen is unknown. J is TRBJ1-3 and V is TRBV18, with 10 positions matching TRBD1. The TCR was taken from an adult with an advanced solid tumor such as melanoma, head and neck, liver or kidney cancer. This material consisted of CD4+ or CD8+ T cells sorted from blood, taken in a trial of the OX40 agonist ivuxolimab. The DNA for the CDR3 is TGTGCCAGCTCATCCGCCGGGACAGGGGCTGGAAACACCATATATTTT. It encodes CASSSAGTGAGNTIYF.